Shown below are 27 T cell receptor beta chains from a single sample sequenced in a study of cytomegalovirus exposure and HLA in healthy donors. Both 60 Vbeta primers and 13 Jbeta primers went into the PCR. Profiled with immunoSEQ multiplex PCR; TCRdb holds only in-frame clones, not every one. The data contain nearly 300,000 clones, 75% to 90% of them singletons. The sequenced sample was PBMCs. The source of these receptors is a man aged 40-55 years in good health and CMV-seropositive.

This chain connects TRBV5-1 to TRBJ2-2; 9 bases agree with TRBD1. The CDR3 has 17 residues. The germline CDR1 and CDR2 sequences are SGHRS and YFSETQ. With 0 bases clipped from V and 5 bases from J, the junction kept 8 bases outside the gene matches. CDR3: CASSLEGTGLLTGELFF. CDR3 in DNA: TGCGCCAGCAGCTTGGAGGGGACAGGGCTCCTGACCGGGGAGCTGTTTTTT.

The rearrangement links TRBV5-1 to TRBJ2-2; 8 bases fit TRBD1. After removal of 4 bases from V and 6 bases from J, the junction contained 8 bases not matched to a gene. From germline, CDR1 is SGHRS and CDR2 YFSETQ. The CDR3 consists of 15 residues. CDR3 in DNA: TGCGCCAGCAGCCCGGACAGGGTTGGGGCCGGGGAGCTGTTTTTT. It translates to CASSPDRVGAGELFF.

The V and J genes are TRBV7-9 and TRBJ2-7; the D is unclear. Germline CDR1 and CDR2: SEHNR and FQNEAQ (reference sequence). Trimming took 5 bases from V and 0 from J, leaving 14 bases between them. The CDR3 is made up of 15 amino acids. CDR3 nucleotides: TGTGCCAGCAGCCGCCGACTGATGAACTCCTACGAGCAGTACTTC. This gives the protein CASSRRLMNSYEQYF.

The chain is built from TRBV4-2 and TRBJ2-7; 10 nucleotides line up with TRBD2. This CDR3 is 14 amino acids long. The trim removed 6 bases at V and 4 bases at J, leaving 6 bases unmatched. Germline CDR1 is LGHNA and CDR2 is YNFKEQ. Written as DNA, the CDR3 is TGTGCCAGCAGAGAGCGGGAGGGCCTTTACGAGCAGTACTTC. It translates to CASREREGLYEQYF.

This clone was observed a handful of times. This chain joins TRBV15 and TRBJ1-5; unclear D gene. The length of the CDR3 is 15 residues. CDR1 and CDR2 (germline): LNHNV, YYDKDF (reference sequence). Trimming pared 0 bases from V and 7 bases from J, leaving 13 bases between. CDR3 in amino acids: CATSRDFGEAQPQHF. CDR3 coding DNA: TGTGCCACCAGCAGAGATTTCGGGGAGGCCCAGCCCCAGCATTTT. Full variable domain (outside the CDR3, taken from reference TRBV15 and TRBJ1-5): DAMVIQNPRYQVTQFGKPVTLSCSQTLNHNVMYWYQQKSSQAPKLLFHYYDKDFNNEADTPDNFQSRRPNTSFCFLDIRSPGLGDTAMYLCATSRDFGEAQPQHFGDGTRLSIL.

The V and J genes are TRBV4-3 and TRBJ1-2; perhaps TRBD1 as D (5 bases). The germline gives CDR1 LGHNA, CDR2 YSLEER. CDR3 length equals 13 residues. V was shortened by 0 bases and J by 8 bases, with 10 bases between the two germline ends. The CDR3 loop reads CASSQDQGWGYTF. For the CDR3, the DNA is TGCGCCAGCAGCCAAGATCAGGGTTGGGGCTACACCTTC.

This clone was picked up one time. CDR3 in amino acids: CASRRTSGSYEQYF. CDR3 sequence (DNA): TGTGCCAGTAGACGGACTAGCGGGAGTTACGAGCAGTACTTC. The genes are TRBV19 and TRBJ2-7; TRBD2 matches at 13 bases. The V gene end was trimmed by 6 bases and the J gene end by 4 bases; junction bases not matched to a gene: 3. The germline CDR1 and CDR2 sequences are LNHDA and SQIVND (reference sequence). This CDR3 spans 14 amino acids.

The chain carries TRBV6-6 and TRBJ2-7; 8 bases are a match to TRBD1. This CDR3 has 14 amino acids. The V gene end was trimmed by 4 bases and the J gene end by 2 bases; junction bases not matched to a gene: 4. Per the germline V gene, CDR1 is MNHNY and CDR2 is SVGAGI (reference sequence). This chain's CDR3 is CASSFPTGAYEQYF. The CDR3 DNA reads TGTGCCAGCAGTTTCCCGACAGGGGCCTACGAGCAGTACTTC.

The chain joins TRBV27 to TRBJ1-5, with D hard to call. CDR1 MNHEY and CDR2 SMNVEV come from the germline V gene (reference sequence). Trimming removed 0 bases at V and 7 bases at J, with 16 bases between. The CDR3 totals 16 residues. The CDR3: CASSLSAQYYWQPQHF. The CDR3 region has the DNA TGTGCCAGCAGTTTATCGGCACAGTATTATTGGCAGCCCCAGCATTTT.

V is TRBV7-2 and J is TRBJ1-5; possible D gene TRBD1, 5 bases. Germline CDR1 SGHTA, CDR2 FQGNSA. The CDR3 is 15 amino acids. Trimming removed 1 base from V and 4 bases from J, with 11 bases in between. CDR3 in amino acids: CASSLDRGRNQPQHF. The CDR3 bases are TGTGCCAGCAGCTTAGATAGGGGAAGGAATCAGCCCCAGCATTTT. Full variable domain (remainder filled in from reference TRBV7-2 and TRBJ1-5): GAGVSQSPSNKVTEKGKDVELRCDPISGHTALYWYRQSLGQGLEFLIYFQGNSAPDKSGLPSDRFSAERTGGSVSTLTIQRTQQEDSAVYLCASSLDRGRNQPQHFGDGTRLSIL.

The genes are TRBV6-1 and TRBJ1-2; D may be TRBD1 (5 bases). The V and J ends lost 8 bases and 10 bases respectively, with 14 bases between them. CDR1 MNHNS and CDR2 SASEGT come from the germline V gene. The CDR3 consists of 11 residues. CDR3 sequence (DNA): TGTGCCAGCCGGACAAACATTCTCTACACCTTC. It specifies CASRTNILYTF.

V and J are TRBV28 and TRBJ2-7; 14 bases map to TRBD2. V shed 2 bases and J 4 bases; nucleotides not matched to a gene: 1. Germline loops: CDR1 MDHEN, CDR2 SYDVKM. The CDR3 spans 15 residues. The CDR3 loop reads CASSLGTSGSYEQYF. The CDR3 DNA reads as TGTGCCAGCAGTTTAGGGACTAGCGGGAGTTACGAGCAGTACTTC.

The V gene is TRBV4-2, the J gene TRBJ2-2, with D unresolved. The CDR3 is 14 amino acids. The V end lost 4 bases, the J end lost 6 bases, and 12 bases lay between the germline ends. The germline V gene encodes CDR1 LGHNA and CDR2 YNFKEQ. The CDR3 sequence: CASSPIDLPGELFF. CDR3 coding DNA: TGTGCCAGCAGCCCAATCGACTTGCCCGGGGAGCTGTTTTTT.

The count of this clone is one. The V call is TRBV5-1, the J call TRBJ1-1; 12 nucleotides match TRBD1. This CDR3 has 15 residues. Germline CDR1 reads SGHRS; CDR2 reads YFSETQ. With V trimmed by 3 bases and J by 5 bases, 5 bases remained unmatched. CDR3 protein: CASSSPGQGATEAFF. The CDR3 region has the DNA TGCGCCAGCAGCTCGCCGGGACAGGGGGCAACTGAAGCTTTCTTT.

The chain has TRBV19 and TRBJ2-3; 8 nucleotides line up with TRBD2. This CDR3 has 17 residues. The germline V gene encodes CDR1 LNHDA and CDR2 SQIVND (reference sequence). With V trimmed by 7 bases and J by 5 bases, 17 bases remained unmatched. This CDR3 reads CASNKHHGGARGDTQYF. DNA for the CDR3: TGTGCCAGTAACAAACATCACGGGGGGGCTCGTGGAGATACGCAGTATTTT.

The chain couples TRBV19 to TRBJ2-1; D remains unclear. Trimming took 0 bases from V and 4 from J, leaving 10 bases between them. Germline CDR1 and CDR2: LNHDA and SQIVND (reference sequence). There are 15 residues in the CDR3. The CDR3 is CASSIELRTYNEQFF. DNA for the CDR3: TGTGCCAGTAGTATAGAGCTACGTACTTACAATGAGCAGTTCTTC.

This rearrangement joins TRBV15 to TRBJ2-7, with D possibly TRBD1 on 6 matching bases. This CDR3 region has 15 residues. Trimming took 3 bases from V and 6 from J, leaving 18 bases between them. Per germline, CDR1 LNHNV and CDR2 YYDKDF (reference sequence). The CDR3 region is CATSRLNRESSEQYF. CDR3 sequence (DNA): TGTGCCACCAGCAGGCTAAACAGGGAATCAAGCGAGCAGTACTTC.

This sequence joins TRBV6-6 and TRBJ2-7; 9 nucleotides align to TRBD1. This CDR3 has 14 amino acids. The trim removed 7 bases at V and 5 bases at J, leaving 9 bases unmatched. CDR1 is MNHNY and CDR2 is SVGAGI in the germline V gene (reference sequence). This CDR3 is CASTPRDRVHEQYF. The CDR3, as DNA: TGTGCCAGCACCCCGCGGGACAGGGTCCACGAGCAGTACTTC.

V and J are TRBV5-1 and TRBJ2-7; TRBD1 agrees at 8 bases. V lost 4 bases, J lost 0 bases, and 6 bases stayed unmatched. Germline V gene sequence: CDR1 SGHRS, CDR2 YFSETQ. CDR3 length: 15 amino acids. The CDR3 DNA sequence: TGCGCCAGCAGCCCACGGACAGGGAACTCCTACGAGCAGTACTTC. Amino acid sequence: CASSPRTGNSYEQYF.

Remarks on this clone: This sample also contains other DNA sequences that code for the same CDR3. DNA for the CDR3: TGTGCCAGCACCACGGGGACAGGGGCTGATGGCTACACCTTC. Residues: CASTTGTGADGYTF. This sequence joins TRBV7-6 and TRBJ1-2; TRBD1 matches at 10 bases. V lost 7 bases to trimming and J lost 6 bases; unmatched junction nucleotides: 8. Germline assignment: CDR1 SGHVS and CDR2 FNYEAQ. The CDR3 is 14 residues long.

In regard to this clone: The same CDR3 can be traced to other DNA sequences in this sample. This chain connects TRBV28 to TRBJ1-5; D gene ambiguous. V was trimmed by 6 bases and J by 4 bases, leaving 4 bases between them. The CDR3 has 11 amino acids. Germline values: CDR1 MDHEN, CDR2 SYDVKM. DNA of the CDR3: TGTGCCAGCAGCAGAAATCAGCCCCAGCATTTT. Translation: CASSRNQPQHF.

The chain combines TRBV5-1 with TRBJ2-7; TRBD2 aligns across 12 bases. Germline CDR1 is SGHRS and CDR2 is YFSETQ. V gave up 5 bases and J gave up 2 bases; unmatched junction bases: 2. The CDR3 has 14 amino acids. The CDR3 is CASRGLAGPYEQYF. The CDR3 coding sequence is TGCGCCAGCAGGGGACTAGCGGGCCCCTACGAGCAGTACTTC.

This sequence joins TRBV19 and TRBJ1-2, with 12 bases matching TRBD1. The CDR3 totals 17 residues. Germline V lookup: CDR1 LNHDA, CDR2 SQIVND (reference sequence). V shed 6 bases, J shed 3 bases, and the junction held 11 bases outside the gene matches. The CDR3 region is CASRSPGQGAFDYGYTF. CDR3 coding DNA: TGTGCCAGTAGATCACCGGGACAGGGGGCTTTTGACTATGGCTACACCTTC.

V gene TRBV13 combines with J gene TRBJ1-5, with 8 nucleotides matching TRBD1. Germline V gene lookup returns CDR1 PRHDT and CDR2 FYEKMQ (reference sequence). Trimming removed 5 bases from V and 6 bases from J; junction bases left unmatched: 3. The CDR3 contains 13 residues. The CDR3 sequence is CASSATGVQPQHF. The CDR3, as DNA: TGTGCCAGCAGCGCGACAGGGGTTCAGCCCCAGCATTTT.

The chain uses TRBV7-9 and TRBJ1-2; 7 bases map to TRBD1. CDR3 length: 14 amino acids. The germline gives CDR1 SEHNR, CDR2 FQNEAQ (reference sequence). V lost 8 bases, J lost 0 bases, and 6 bases stayed unmatched. The CDR3 DNA follows: TGTGCCAGCTACTTTACAGGGGCTAACTATGGCTACACCTTC. It yields the protein CASYFTGANYGYTF.

The rearrangement links TRBV10-2 to TRBJ2-2, with TRBD1 identical over 9 bases. This CDR3 has 13 residues. Trimming at V came to 10 bases and at J to 5 bases, leaving 5 bases not matched to a gene. CDR1 and CDR2 from the germline V gene are WSHSY and SAAADI. CDR3 in amino acids: CATRQGGTGELFF. The CDR3 DNA follows: TGCGCCACGCGACAGGGGGGGACCGGGGAGCTGTTTTTT.

CDR3 nucleotides: TGTGCCACCGCGGAAAGGACAGACCCCTACGAGCAGTACTTC. Its translation: CATAERTDPYEQYF. The V gene is TRBV15, the J gene TRBJ2-7; the D gene is possibly TRBD1 (6 bases). Trimming pared 8 bases from V and 2 bases from J, leaving 16 bases between. Germline CDR1 LNHNV, CDR2 YYDKDF (reference sequence). This CDR3 has 14 amino acids. Using reference TRBV15 and TRBJ2-7 for the parts outside the CDR3, the full variable domain is DAMVIQNPRYQVTQFGKPVTLSCSQTLNHNVMYWYQQKSSQAPKLLFHYYDKDFNNEADTPDNFQSRRPNTSFCFLDIRSPGLGDTAMYLCATAERTDPYEQYFGPGTRLTVT.